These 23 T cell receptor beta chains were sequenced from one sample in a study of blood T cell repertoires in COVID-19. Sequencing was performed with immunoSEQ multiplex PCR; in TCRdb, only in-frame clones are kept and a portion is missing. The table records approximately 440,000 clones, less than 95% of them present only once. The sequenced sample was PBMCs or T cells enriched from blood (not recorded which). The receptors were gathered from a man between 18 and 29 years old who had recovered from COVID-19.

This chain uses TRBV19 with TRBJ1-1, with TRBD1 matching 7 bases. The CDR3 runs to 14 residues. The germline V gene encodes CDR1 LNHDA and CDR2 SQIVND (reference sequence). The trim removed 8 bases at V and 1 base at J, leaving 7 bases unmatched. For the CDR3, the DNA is TGTGCCAGTTCCGAGACAGGGTGGAACACTGAAGCTTTCTTT. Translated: CASSETGWNTEAFF.

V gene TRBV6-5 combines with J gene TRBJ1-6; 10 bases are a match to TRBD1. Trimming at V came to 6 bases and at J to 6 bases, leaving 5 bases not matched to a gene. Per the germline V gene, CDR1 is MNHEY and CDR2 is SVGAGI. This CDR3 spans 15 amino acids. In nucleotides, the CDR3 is TGTGCCAGCAGGGCCGGGACAGGGGTTAATTCACCCCTCCACTTT. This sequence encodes CASRAGTGVNSPLHF.

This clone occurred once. CDR3 region: CASSLGQNSNQPQHF. Here the CDR3 DNA reads TGTGCCAGCTCACTAGGACAGAATAGCAATCAGCCCCAGCATTTT. This chain connects TRBV18 to TRBJ1-5; tentatively, D is TRBD1 (6 bases). The V end lost 4 bases, the J end lost 0 bases, and 10 bases lay between the germline ends. Germline V gene sequence: CDR1 KGHSH, CDR2 LQKENI. This CDR3 has 15 amino acids.

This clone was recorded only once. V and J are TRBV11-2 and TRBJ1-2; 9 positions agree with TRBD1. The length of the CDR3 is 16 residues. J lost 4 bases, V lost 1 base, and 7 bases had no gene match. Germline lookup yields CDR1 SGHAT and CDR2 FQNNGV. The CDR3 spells CASSLGQGGGGYGYTF. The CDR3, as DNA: TGTGCCAGCAGCTTAGGACAGGGGGGCGGCGGCTATGGCTACACCTTC.

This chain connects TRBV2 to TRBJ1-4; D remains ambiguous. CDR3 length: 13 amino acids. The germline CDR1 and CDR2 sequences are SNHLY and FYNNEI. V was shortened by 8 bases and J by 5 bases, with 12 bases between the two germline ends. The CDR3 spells CASREARNEKLFF. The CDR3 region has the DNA TGTGCCAGCCGGGAGGCGAGGAATGAAAAACTGTTTTTT.

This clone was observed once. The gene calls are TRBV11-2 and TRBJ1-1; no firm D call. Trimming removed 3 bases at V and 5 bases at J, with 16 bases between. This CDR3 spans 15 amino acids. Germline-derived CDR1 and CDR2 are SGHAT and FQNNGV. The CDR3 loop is CASSLRFGGGTEAFF. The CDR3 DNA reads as TGTGCCAGCAGCTTGAGATTTGGAGGTGGAACTGAAGCTTTCTTT.

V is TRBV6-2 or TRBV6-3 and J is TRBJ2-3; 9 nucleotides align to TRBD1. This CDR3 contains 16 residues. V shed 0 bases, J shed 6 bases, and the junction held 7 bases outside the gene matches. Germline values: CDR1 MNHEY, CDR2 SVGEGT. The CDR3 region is CASSYSVDRGVDTQYF. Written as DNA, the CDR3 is TGTGCCAGCAGTTACTCGGTCGACAGGGGGGTTGATACGCAGTATTTT.

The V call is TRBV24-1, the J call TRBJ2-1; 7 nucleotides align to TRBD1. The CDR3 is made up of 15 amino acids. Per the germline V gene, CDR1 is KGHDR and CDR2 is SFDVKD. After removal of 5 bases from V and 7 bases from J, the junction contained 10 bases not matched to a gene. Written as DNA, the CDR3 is TGTGCCACCAGTGGGGAAGGGGGCCGCTGGAATGAGCAGTTCTTC. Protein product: CATSGEGGRWNEQFF.

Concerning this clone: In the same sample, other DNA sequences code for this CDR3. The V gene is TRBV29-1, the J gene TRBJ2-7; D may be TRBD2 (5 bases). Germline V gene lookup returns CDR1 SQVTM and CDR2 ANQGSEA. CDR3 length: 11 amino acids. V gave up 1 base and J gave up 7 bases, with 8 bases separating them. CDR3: CSVEGGGEQYF. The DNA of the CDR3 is TGCAGCGTTGAAGGAGGAGGAGAGCAGTACTTC.

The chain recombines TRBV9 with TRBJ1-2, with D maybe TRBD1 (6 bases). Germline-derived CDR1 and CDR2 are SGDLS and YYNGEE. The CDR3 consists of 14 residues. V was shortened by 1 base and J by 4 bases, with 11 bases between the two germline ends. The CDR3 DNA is TGTGCCAGCAGCGTATCAGGGGTAGCCTATGGCTACACCTTC. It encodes CASSVSGVAYGYTF.

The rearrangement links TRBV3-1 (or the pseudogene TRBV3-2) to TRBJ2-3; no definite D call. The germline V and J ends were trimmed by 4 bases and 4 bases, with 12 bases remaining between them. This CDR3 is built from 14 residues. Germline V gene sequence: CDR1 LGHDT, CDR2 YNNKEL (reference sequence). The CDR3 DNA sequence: TGTGCCAGCAGCCCCCCAGGCCGCTCAGATACGCAGTATTTT. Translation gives CASSPPGRSDTQYF.

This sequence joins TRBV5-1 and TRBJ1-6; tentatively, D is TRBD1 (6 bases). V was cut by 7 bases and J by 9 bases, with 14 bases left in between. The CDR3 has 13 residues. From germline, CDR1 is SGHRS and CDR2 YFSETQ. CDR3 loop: CASEPRGTSPLHF. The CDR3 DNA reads TGCGCCAGCGAGCCCAGGGGAACTTCACCCCTCCACTTT.

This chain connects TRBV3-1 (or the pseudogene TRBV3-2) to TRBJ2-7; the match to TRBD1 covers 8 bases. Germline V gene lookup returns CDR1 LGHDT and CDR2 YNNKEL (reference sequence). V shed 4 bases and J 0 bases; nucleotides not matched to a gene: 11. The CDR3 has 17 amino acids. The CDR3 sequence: CASSRTGQAGFSYEQYF. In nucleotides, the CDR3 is TGTGCCAGCAGCCGGACGGGACAGGCGGGATTCTCCTACGAGCAGTACTTC.

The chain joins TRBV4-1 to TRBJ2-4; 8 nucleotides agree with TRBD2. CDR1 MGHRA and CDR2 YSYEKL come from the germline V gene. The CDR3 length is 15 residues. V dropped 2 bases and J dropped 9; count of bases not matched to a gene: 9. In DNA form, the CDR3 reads TGCGCCAGCAGCCAACCCCGGGAGGGCGCCGGCATTCAGTACTTC. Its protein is CASSQPREGAGIQYF.

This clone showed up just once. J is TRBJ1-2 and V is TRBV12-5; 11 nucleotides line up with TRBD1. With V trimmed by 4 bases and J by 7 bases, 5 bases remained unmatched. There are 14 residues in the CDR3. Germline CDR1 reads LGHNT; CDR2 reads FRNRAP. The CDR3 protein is CASGSGTGGRGYTF. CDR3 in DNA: TGTGCTAGTGGTTCCGGGACAGGGGGACGTGGCTACACCTTC.

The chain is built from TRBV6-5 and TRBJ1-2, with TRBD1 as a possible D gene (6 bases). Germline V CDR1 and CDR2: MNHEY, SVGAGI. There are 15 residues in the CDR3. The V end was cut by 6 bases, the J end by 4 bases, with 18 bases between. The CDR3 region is CASRFAGGLTYGYTF. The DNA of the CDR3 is TGTGCCAGCAGATTTGCGGGGGGCCTGACCTATGGCTACACCTTC.

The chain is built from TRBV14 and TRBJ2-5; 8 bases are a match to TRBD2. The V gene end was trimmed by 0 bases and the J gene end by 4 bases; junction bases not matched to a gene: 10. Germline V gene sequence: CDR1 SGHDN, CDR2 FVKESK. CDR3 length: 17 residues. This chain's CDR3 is CASSQDPSGSPVETQYF. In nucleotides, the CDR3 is TGTGCCAGCAGCCAAGATCCCAGCGGGAGTCCGGTAGAGACCCAGTACTTC. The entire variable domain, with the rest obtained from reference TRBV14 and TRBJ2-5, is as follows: EAGVTQFPSHSVIEKGQTVTLRCDPISGHDNLYWYRRVMGKEIKFLLHFVKESKQDESGMPNNRFLAERTGGTYSTLKVQPAELEDSGVYFCASSQDPSGSPVETQYFGPGTRLLVL.

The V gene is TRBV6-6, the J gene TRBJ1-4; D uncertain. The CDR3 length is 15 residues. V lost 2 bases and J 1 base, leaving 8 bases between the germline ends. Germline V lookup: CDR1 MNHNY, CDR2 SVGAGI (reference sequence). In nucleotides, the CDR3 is TGTGCCAGCAGTTACATGAGCGGAACTAATGAAAAACTGTTTTTT. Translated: CASSYMSGTNEKLFF.

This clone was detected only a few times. Here the CDR3 DNA reads TGTGCCAGTAGTATCAGGCAGGTAGAGCGGTATAGCAATCAGCCCCAGCATTTT. It specifies CASSIRQVERYSNQPQHF. This chain links TRBV19 with TRBJ1-5; D not certain. V was trimmed by 3 bases and J by 0 bases, leaving 18 bases between them. The germline V gene encodes CDR1 LNHDA and CDR2 SQIVND (reference sequence). The CDR3 has 18 residues.

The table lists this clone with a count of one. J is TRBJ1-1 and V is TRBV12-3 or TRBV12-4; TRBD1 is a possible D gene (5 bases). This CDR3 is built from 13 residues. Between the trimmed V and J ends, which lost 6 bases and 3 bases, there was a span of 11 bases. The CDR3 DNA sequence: TGTGCCAGCAGGGGGCCGGGGGACACTGAAGCTTTCTTT. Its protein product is CASRGPGDTEAFF.

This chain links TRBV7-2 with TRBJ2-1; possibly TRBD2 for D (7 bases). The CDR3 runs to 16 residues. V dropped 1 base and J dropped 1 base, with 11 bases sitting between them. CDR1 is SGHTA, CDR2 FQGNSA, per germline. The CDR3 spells CASSLVGGLSYNEQFF. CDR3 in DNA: TGTGCCAGCAGCTTAGTCGGGGGGCTATCCTACAATGAGCAGTTCTTC. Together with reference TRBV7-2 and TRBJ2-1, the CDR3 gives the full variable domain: GAGVSQSPSNKVTEKGKDVELRCDPISGHTALYWYRQSLGQGLEFLIYFQGNSAPDKSGLPSDRFSAERTGGSVSTLTIQRTQQEDSAVYLCASSLVGGLSYNEQFFGPGTRLTVL.

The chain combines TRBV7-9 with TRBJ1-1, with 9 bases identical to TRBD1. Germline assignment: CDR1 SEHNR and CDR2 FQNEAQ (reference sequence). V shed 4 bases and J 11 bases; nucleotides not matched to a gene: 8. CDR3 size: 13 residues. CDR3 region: CASSSRDRAPAFF. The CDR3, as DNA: TGTGCCAGCAGCTCACGGGACAGGGCTCCGGCTTTCTTT.

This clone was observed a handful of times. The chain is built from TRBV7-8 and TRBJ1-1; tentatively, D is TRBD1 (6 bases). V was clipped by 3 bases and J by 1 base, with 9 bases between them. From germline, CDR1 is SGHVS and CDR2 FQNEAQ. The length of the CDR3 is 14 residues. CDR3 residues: CASSFSTGNTEAFF. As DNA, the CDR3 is TGTGCCAGCAGCTTCTCGACAGGGAACACTGAAGCTTTCTTT.